The rows below give T cell receptor beta chains drawn from one sample of a study of Graves' ophthalmopathy and Graves' hyperthyroidism. TCRdb re-called the multiplex PCR reads through MiXCR, storing one row per CDR3 protein. Here the sample spans fewer than 70,000 distinct CDR3 sequences, approximately 52% being singletons. Sequencing was carried out using peripheral blood. All receptors derive from an adult woman with Graves' ophthalmopathy. Each CDR3 is given with its conserved first and last residue. The D gene is left open where the match is weak. Size tells how often a clone was seen (once, few, many) or the class of an expanded clone, and some rows leave it out.

v_gene	abundance	j_gene	d_gene	CDR3nt	CDR3aa
TRBV30	NA	TRBJ1-1	NA	TGTGCCTGGAGTGATGGGCTGGGGCCCAATGAAGCTGTCTTT	CAWSDGLGPNEAVF
TRBV20-1	NA	TRBJ2-3	TRBD2	TGCAGTGCTAGAGGCGGGAGGGAAATCAATGAGCAGTATTTT	CSARGGREINEQYF
TRBV10-1	NA	TRBJ2-1	TRBD2	TGCGCCAGCTTTACCGGGAGGGCCTCCTACAATGAGCAGTTCTTC	CASFTGRASYNEQFF
TRBV20-1	NA	TRBJ2-2	NA	TGTAGTGCTAGCGCCAGCACCGGGGAGCTGTCTTTT	CSASASTGELSF
TRBV15	many	TRBJ2-5	NA	TGTGCCACCAGCAGATTACTTCAAGAGACCCAGTACTTC	CATSRLLQETQYF
TRBV6-4	few	TRBJ2-2	TRBD2	TGTGCCAGCTACACCCCCTTAGCGGGACGTCCGGGCACCGGGGAGCTGTTTTTT	CASYTPLAGRPGTGELFF
TRBV5-6	NA	TRBJ2-7	NA	TGTGCCAGCAGACTGACAGGGAGGCCACTCTACGAGCAGTGCTTC	CASRLTGRPLYEQCF
TRBV7-2	once	TRBJ2-5	NA	TGTGCCAGCAGCACCAGGGTAGGGGAGACCCAGTACTTC	CASSTRVGETQYF
TRBV2	NA	TRBJ1-2	NA	TGTGCCACCACGGAGGTCACTAACTATGGCTACACCTTC	CATTEVTNYGYTF
TRBV14	NA	TRBJ2-1	NA	TGTGCCAGCAGCCAAGATTCGGGCTGCCGCAACAATGAGCAGTTCTTC	CASSQDSGCRNNEQFF
TRBV19	NA	TRBJ2-2	NA	NA	CASTRGGTGSHIQYFGAGELFF
TRBV5-6	many	TRBJ1-4	TRBD1	TGTGCCAGCAGCTTTCGGGGGACAGGGTTCAATGAAAAACTGTTTTTT	CASSFRGTGFNEKLFF
TRBV13	NA	TRBJ1-6	TRBD1	TGTGCCAGCAGCTTACGGACACAGGGGGCTAATTCACCCCTCCACTTT	CASSLRTQGANSPLHF
TRBV12-3/TRBV12-4	NA	TRBJ2-7	NA	TGTGCCAGCAGTTTAAGCAGGGTATTAAACGAGCAGTACTTC	CASSLSRVLNEQYF
TRBV9	NA	TRBJ2-2	NA	TGTGCCAGCAGCGTTGTGGGGGAGCTGTTTTTT	CASSVVGELFF
TRBV10-3	once	TRBJ2-3	TRBD2	TGTGCCATCAGTCAATCGACGGGGGGGTTGTCAGATACGCAGTATTTT	CAISQSTGGLSDTQYF
TRBV5-5	NA	TRBJ2-7	NA	TGTGCCAGCAGCCTTACGGGAGCTGACGAGCAGTACTTC	CASSLTGADEQYF
TRBV20-1	many	TRBJ1-3	TRBD1	TGCGGAGGAGGGCAGGGGGCAGGAGGAAACACCATATATTTT	CGGGQGAGGNTIYF
TRBV24-1	medium-sized	TRBJ2-7	NA	TGTGCCACCAGTGCCCTCGGTGGGGACGGCGAGCAGTACTTC	CATSALGGDGEQYF
TRBV7-2	NA	TRBJ2-5	NA	TGTGCCAGCAGCTTAGTGGCAGGGAGCAATCAGCCCCAGTACTTC	CASSLVAGSNQPQYF
TRBV19	NA	TRBJ1-1	TRBD1	TGTGCCAGTAGTGAGGGGGACAGGGATCTTGAAGCTTTCTTT	CASSEGDRDLEAFF
TRBV4-3	many	TRBJ1-1	NA	TGCGCCAGCAGCCAAACAGGGAACACTGAAGCTTTCTTT	CASSQTGNTEAFF
TRBV15	NA	TRBJ2-7	TRBD1	TGTGCCACCAGCAGCCGAACAGGGGGATACGAGCAGTACTTC	CATSSRTGGYEQYF
TRBV6-4	many	TRBJ2-3	NA	TGTGCCAGCAGTGACTCTTTCGGGAATACGCAGTATTTT	CASSDSFGNTQYF
TRBV7-3	many	TRBJ2-7	NA	TGTGCCAGCAGCGAGTCGGGCAGCCACTACGAGCAGTACTTC	CASSESGSHYEQYF
TRBV20-1	NA	TRBJ2-3	TRBD1	TGCAGTGCTAGTTCCGGGACAGGCCACGATGAGCAGTATTTT	CSASSGTGHDEQYF
TRBV24-1	NA	TRBJ2-1	NA	TGTGCCACCAGTGAGCAGTTCTTC	CATSEQFF
TRBV12-3/TRBV12-4	many	TRBJ2-7	NA	TGTGCCAGCTATGGGTCCTACGAGCAGTACTTC	CASYGSYEQYF
TRBV20-1	NA	TRBJ1-2	TRBD1	TGCAGTGCTCGGCGGGAGGGACAGAACTATGGCTACACCTTC	CSARREGQNYGYTF
TRBV11-2	many	TRBJ2-3	TRBD1	TGTGCCAGCAGCTTAGATCTACGGACAGGGGGCGTTGCAGATACGCAGTATTTT	CASSLDLRTGGVADTQYF
TRBV5-1	many	TRBJ2-1	TRBD1	TGCGCCAGCAGCTGGGACAGGCCCCAAGATGCTGAGCAGTTCTTC	CASSWDRPQDAEQFF
TRBV10-3	once	TRBJ1-6	NA	TGTCTCATCAGTGAGTCTAAAGTCGCTGGGCATTCACCCCTCCACTTT	CLISESKVAGHSPLHF
TRBV12-3/TRBV12-4	many	TRBJ2-1	TRBD2	TGTGCCAGCAGGGGACTAGCGGGAGCGGTCTACAATGAGCAGTTCTTC	CASRGLAGAVYNEQFF
TRBV3-1	NA	TRBJ2-2	NA	TGTGCCAGCAGCCTCTCGGGAGACACCGGGGGGCTGTTTTTT	CASSLSGDTGGLFF
TRBV6-6	many	TRBJ2-3	TRBD1	TGTGCCAGCAGTTCCGGGACAGCCACAGATACGCAGTATTTT	CASSSGTATDTQYF
TRBV11-1	NA	TRBJ2-2	NA	TGTGCCAGCAGCCCCAGGGTCTCGAACACCGGGGAGCTGTTTTTT	CASSPRVSNTGELFF
TRBV29-1	NA	TRBJ1-5	NA	TGCAGCGTTGAAGCCCCGGGGACGGCGACCCAGCATTTT	CSVEAPGTATQHF
TRBV3-1	many	TRBJ2-1	NA	TGTGCCAGCAGCCCCTTGAGGGGGGCGATCTCTGAGCAGTTCTTC	CASSPLRGAISEQFF
TRBV7-2	NA	TRBJ2-2	NA	TGTGCCAGCAGCCCGGACGGGGTCGGGGAGCTGTTCTTT	CASSPDGVGELFF
TRBV9	many	TRBJ2-1	TRBD2	TGTGCCAGCAGCGTAGATGGCGGGAGCTCCTACAATGAGCAGTTCTTC	CASSVDGGSSYNEQFF
TRBV20-1	NA	TRBJ1-2	NA	TGCAGTGCTAGAGGAACTTATGGCTACACCTTC	CSARGTYGYTF
TRBV20-1	many	TRBJ2-1	TRBD2	TGCAGTGGTAGGACGGCTAGCGGCTACAATGAGCAGTTCTTC	CSGRTASGYNEQFF
TRBV9	once	TRBJ2-5	TRBD1	TGTGCCAGCAGCGTAGGACAGGGGAGGGAGACCCAGTACTTC	CASSVGQGRETQYF
TRBV10-3	NA	TRBJ2-2	NA	TGTGCCATCATGAAGGGGGGCCCCGGGGAGCTGTTTTTT	CAIMKGGPGELFF
TRBV2	NA	TRBJ2-5	NA	TGTGCCAGCAGTGAAGCGAGTATACTAGGACAAGAGACCCAGTACTTC	CASSEASILGQETQYF
TRBV5-1	many	TRBJ2-5	NA	TGCGCCAGCAGCGTTGGGGCGCAGGGGAGAGGGGAGACCCAGTACTTC	CASSVGAQGRGETQYF
TRBV6-2/TRBV6-3	many	TRBJ2-6	NA	TGTGCCAGCAGCTTCGGTTGGGGCTCTGGGGCCAACGTCCTGACTTTC	CASSFGWGSGANVLTF
TRBV11-2	many	TRBJ1-4	NA	TGTGCCAGCAGCCTGGGAATTGGGCTGGGTAATGAAAAACTGTTTTTT	CASSLGIGLGNEKLFF
TRBV19	many	TRBJ2-5	TRBD1	TGTGCCAGCAGCGCCGGGACAGGGGGCATTCAGGGAGAGACCCAGTACTTC	CASSAGTGGIQGETQYF
TRBV5-6	NA	TRBJ2-6	NA	TGTGCCAGCAGCTTGCCCTCTGGCTCTGGGGCCAACGTCCTGACTTTC	CASSLPSGSGANVLTF
TRBV10-3	few	TRBJ1-1	NA	TGTGCCACGGGACGGGAGAACACTGAAGCTTTCTTT	CATGRENTEAFF
TRBV28	many	TRBJ1-2	NA	TGTGCCAGCAGTTACGCTCACTATGGCTACACCTTC	CASSYAHYGYTF
TRBV29-1	NA	TRBJ1-2	TRBD1	TGCAGCGTTGAGTGGACAGGGGCTCTTGACTATGGCTACACCTTC	CSVEWTGALDYGYTF
TRBV5-1	many	TRBJ2-1	NA	TGCGCCAGCAGCTTATCAGGGAAGGATTACAATGAGCAGTTCTTC	CASSLSGKDYNEQFF